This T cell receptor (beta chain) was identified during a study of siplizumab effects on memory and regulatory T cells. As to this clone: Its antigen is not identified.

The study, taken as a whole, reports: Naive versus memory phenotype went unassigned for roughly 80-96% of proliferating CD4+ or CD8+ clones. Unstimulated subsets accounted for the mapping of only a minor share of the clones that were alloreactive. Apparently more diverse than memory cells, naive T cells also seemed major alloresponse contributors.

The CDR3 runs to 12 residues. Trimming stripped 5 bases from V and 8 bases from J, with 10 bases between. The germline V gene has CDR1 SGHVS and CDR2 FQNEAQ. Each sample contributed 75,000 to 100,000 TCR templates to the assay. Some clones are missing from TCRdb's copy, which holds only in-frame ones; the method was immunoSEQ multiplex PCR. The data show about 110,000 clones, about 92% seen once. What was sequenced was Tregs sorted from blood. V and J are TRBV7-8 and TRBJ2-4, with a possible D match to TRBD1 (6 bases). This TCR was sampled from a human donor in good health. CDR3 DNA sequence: TGTGCCAGCAGCGCCCGGACAGACATTCAGTACTTC. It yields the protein CASSARTDIQYF. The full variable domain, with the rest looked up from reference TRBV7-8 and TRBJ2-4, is GAGVSQSPRYKVAKRGQDVALRCDPISGHVSLFWYQQALGQGPEFLTYFQNEAQLDKSGLPSDRFFAERPEGSVSTLKIQRTQQEDSAVYLCASSARTDIQYFGAGTRLSVL.